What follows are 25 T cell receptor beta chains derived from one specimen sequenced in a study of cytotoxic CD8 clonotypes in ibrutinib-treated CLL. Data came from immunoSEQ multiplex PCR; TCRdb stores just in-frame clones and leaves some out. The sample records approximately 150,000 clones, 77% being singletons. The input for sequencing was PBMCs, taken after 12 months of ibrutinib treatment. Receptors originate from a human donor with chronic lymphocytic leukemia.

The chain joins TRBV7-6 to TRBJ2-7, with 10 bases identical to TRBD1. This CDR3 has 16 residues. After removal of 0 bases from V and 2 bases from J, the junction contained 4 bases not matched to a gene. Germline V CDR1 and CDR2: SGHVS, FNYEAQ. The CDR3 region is CASSLATGGFPYEQYF. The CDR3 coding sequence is TGTGCCAGCAGCTTAGCGACAGGGGGCTTTCCCTACGAGCAGTACTTC.

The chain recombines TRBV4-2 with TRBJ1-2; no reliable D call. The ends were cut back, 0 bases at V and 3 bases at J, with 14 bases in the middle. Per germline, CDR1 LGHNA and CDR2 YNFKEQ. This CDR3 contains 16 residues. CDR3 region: CASSQDTFSLDYGYTF. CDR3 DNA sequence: TGTGCCAGCAGCCAAGATACGTTCTCCCTGGACTATGGCTACACCTTC.

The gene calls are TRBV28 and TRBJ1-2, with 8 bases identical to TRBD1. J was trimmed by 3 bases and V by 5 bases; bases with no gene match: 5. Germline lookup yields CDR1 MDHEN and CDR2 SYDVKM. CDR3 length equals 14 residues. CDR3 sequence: CASSLQGADYGYTF. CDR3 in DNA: TGTGCCAGCAGTCTCCAGGGGGCGGACTATGGCTACACCTTC.

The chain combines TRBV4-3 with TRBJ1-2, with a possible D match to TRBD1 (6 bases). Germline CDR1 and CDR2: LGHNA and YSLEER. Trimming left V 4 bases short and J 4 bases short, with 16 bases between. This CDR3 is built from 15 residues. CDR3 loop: CASSPEAGGIYGYTF. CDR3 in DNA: TGCGCCAGCAGCCCAGAAGCGGGGGGCATCTATGGCTACACCTTC.

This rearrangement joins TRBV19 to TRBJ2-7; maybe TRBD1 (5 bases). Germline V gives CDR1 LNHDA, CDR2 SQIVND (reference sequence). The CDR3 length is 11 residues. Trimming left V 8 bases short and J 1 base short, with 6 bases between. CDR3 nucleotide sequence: TGTGCCAGTGCAGGGTCCTACGAGCAGTACTTC. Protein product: CASAGSYEQYF. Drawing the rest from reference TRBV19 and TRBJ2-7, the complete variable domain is DGGITQSPKYLFRKEGQNVTLSCEQNLNHDAMYWYRQDPGQGLRLIYYSQIVNDFQKGDIAEGYSVSREKKESFPLTVTSAQKNPTAFYLCASAGSYEQYFGPGTRLTVT.

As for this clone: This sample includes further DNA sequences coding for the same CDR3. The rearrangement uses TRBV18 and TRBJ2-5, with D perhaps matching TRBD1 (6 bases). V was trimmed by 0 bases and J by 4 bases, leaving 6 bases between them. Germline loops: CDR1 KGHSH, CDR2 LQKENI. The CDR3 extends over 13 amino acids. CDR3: CASSPPQGETQYF. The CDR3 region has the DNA TGTGCCAGCTCACCACCACAGGGAGAGACCCAGTACTTC.

The CDR3 nucleotides read TGTGCCAGCAGCGACAGTGGGTTTGTTACTGAAGCTTTCTTT. This translates into CASSDSGFVTEAFF. The chain recombines TRBV7-2 with TRBJ1-1; maybe TRBD1 (5 bases). Germline V gene sequence: CDR1 SGHTA, CDR2 FQGNSA. The CDR3 length is 14 residues. The V gene lost 5 bases and the J gene lost 5 bases, with 15 bases spanning the gap.

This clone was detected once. CDR3 amino acids: CASSLLGYNEQFF. CDR3 sequence (DNA): TGTGCCAGCAGTCTTCTCGGTTACAATGAGCAGTTCTTC. The genes are TRBV6-5 and TRBJ2-1, with D unclear. The CDR3 sequence is 13 residues long. V lost 5 bases to trimming and J lost 4 bases, with 9 bases between them. The germline V gene encodes CDR1 MNHEY and CDR2 SVGAGI.

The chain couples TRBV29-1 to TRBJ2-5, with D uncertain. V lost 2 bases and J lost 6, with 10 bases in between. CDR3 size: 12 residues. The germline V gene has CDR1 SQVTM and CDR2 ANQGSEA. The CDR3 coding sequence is TGCAGCGTTGAATATATGTCGAAGACCCAGTACTTC. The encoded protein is CSVEYMSKTQYF.

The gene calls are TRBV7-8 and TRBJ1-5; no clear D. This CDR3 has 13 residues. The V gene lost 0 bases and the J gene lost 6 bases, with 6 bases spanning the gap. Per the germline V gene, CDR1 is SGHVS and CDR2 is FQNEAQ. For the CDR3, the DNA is TGTGCCAGCAGCTTAGCCCCAGGTCAGCCCCAGCATTTT. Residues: CASSLAPGQPQHF.

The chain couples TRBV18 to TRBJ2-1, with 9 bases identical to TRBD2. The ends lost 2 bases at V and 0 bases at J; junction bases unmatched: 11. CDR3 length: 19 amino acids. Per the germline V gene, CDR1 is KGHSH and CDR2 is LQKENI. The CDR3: CASSPMGLAGPSSYNEQFF. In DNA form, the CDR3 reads TGTGCCAGCTCACCAATGGGACTAGCAGGGCCCAGCTCCTACAATGAGCAGTTCTTC.

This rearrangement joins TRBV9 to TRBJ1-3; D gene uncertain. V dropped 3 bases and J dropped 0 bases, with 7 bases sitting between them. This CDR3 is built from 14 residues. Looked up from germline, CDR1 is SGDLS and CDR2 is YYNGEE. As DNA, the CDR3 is TGTGCCAGCAGCGGTCATTACTCTGGAAACACCATATATTTT. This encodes CASSGHYSGNTIYF.

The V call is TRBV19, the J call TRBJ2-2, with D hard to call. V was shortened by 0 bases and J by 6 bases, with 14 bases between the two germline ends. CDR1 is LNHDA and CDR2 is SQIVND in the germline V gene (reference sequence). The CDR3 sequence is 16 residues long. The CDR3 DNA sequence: TGTGCCAGTAGTATAGAGGAAACACCAGCTCCCGGGGAGCTGTTTTTT. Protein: CASSIEETPAPGELFF.

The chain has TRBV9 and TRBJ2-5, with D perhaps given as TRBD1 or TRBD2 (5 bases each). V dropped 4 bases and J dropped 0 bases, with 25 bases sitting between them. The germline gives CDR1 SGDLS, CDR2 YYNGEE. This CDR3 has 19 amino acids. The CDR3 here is CASSTNLRGPGIDQETQYF. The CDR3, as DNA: TGTGCCAGCAGCACAAACCTGAGGGGCCCCGGGATTGACCAAGAGACCCAGTACTTC.

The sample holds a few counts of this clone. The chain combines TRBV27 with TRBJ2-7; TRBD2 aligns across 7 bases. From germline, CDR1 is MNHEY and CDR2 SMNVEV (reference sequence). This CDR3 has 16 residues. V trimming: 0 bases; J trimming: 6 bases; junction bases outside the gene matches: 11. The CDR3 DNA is TGTGCCAGCAGTTTATCGGGAGGGGACCTCCGGACCGAGCAGTACTTC. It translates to CASSLSGGDLRTEQYF.

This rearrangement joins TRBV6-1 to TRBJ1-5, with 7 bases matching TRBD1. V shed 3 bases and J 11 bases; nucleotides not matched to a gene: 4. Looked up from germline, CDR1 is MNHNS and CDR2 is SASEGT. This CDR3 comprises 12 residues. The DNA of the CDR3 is TGTGCCAGCAGTGAGGGACAGCGGTCCCAGCATTTT. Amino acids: CASSEGQRSQHF.

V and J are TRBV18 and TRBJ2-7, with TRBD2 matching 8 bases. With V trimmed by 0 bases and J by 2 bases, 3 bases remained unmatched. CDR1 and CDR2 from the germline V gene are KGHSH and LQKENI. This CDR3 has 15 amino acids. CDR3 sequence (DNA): TGTGCCAGCTCACCACCGGGCGGGGGGCCCTACGAGCAGTACTTC. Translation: CASSPPGGGPYEQYF.

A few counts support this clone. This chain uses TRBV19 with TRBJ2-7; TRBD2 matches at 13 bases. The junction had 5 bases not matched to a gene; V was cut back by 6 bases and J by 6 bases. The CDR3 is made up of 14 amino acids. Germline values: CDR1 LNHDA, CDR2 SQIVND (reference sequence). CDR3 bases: TGTGCCAGTAGCCAAGGACTAGCGGGAGTCGAGCAGTACTTC. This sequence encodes CASSQGLAGVEQYF.

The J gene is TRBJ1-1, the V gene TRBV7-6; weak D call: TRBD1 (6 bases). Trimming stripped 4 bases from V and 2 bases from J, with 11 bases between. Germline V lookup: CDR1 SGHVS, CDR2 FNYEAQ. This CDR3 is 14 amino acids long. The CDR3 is CASSSGAPNTEAFF. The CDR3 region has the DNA TGTGCCAGCAGCTCGGGGGCGCCCAACACTGAAGCTTTCTTT.

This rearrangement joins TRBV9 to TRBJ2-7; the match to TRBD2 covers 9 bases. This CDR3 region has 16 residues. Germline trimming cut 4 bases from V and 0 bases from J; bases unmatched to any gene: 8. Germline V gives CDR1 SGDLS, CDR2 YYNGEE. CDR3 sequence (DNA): TGTGCCAGCAGCCATGACGGACTAGCGAGCTCCTACGAGCAGTACTTC. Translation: CASSHDGLASSYEQYF.

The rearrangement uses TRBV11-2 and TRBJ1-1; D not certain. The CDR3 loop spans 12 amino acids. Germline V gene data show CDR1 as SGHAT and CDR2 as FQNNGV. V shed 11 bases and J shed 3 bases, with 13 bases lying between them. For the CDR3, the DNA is TGTGCCGTAAGGACCGATTACACTGAAGCTTTCTTT. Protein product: CAVRTDYTEAFF.

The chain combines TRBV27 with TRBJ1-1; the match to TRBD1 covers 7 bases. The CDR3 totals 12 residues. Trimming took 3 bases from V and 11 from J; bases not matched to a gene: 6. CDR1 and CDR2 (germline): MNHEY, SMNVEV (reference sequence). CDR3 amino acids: CASSFRQGLAFF. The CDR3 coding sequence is TGTGCCAGCAGTTTCCGACAGGGTTTGGCTTTCTTT.

This CDR3 reads CASSSLSGRAETQYF. For the CDR3, the DNA is TGCGCCAGCAGCTCCCTTAGCGGGAGGGCAGAGACCCAGTACTTC. J is TRBJ2-5 and V is TRBV5-1, with TRBD2 matching 11 bases. CDR3 length: 15 amino acids. CDR1 and CDR2 from the germline V gene are SGHRS and YFSETQ. Trimming took 3 bases from V and 4 from J; bases not matched to a gene: 5.

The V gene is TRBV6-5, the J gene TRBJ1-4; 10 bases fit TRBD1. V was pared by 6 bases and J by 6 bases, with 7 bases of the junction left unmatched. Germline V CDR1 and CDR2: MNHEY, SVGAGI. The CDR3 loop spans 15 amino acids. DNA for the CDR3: TGTGCCAGCAGCCCAACCGGGACAGGGGATGAAAAACTGTTTTTT. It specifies CASSPTGTGDEKLFF.

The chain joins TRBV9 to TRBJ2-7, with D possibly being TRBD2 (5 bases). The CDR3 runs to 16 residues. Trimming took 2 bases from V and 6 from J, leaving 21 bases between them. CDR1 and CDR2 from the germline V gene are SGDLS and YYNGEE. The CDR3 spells CASSVSPQDSSFEQYF. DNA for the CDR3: TGTGCCAGCAGCGTGTCCCCCCAGGACTCTTCTTTCGAGCAGTACTTC. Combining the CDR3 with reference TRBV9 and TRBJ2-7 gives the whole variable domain DSGVTQTPKHLITATGQRVTLRCSPRSGDLSVYWYQQSLDQGLQFLIQYYNGEERAKGNILERFSAQQFPDLHSELNLSSLELGDSALYFCASSVSPQDSSFEQYFGPGTRLTVT.